A single sample is the source of the 21 T cell receptor beta chains below, sequenced in a study of T-cell memory formation after mild COVID-19. TCRdb used MiXCR to reprocess the 5' RACE reads, holding one entry per CDR3 protein. The sample has about 540,000 distinct CDR3 sequences, around 20% seen once. The sample consisted of PBMCs or a T cell subset sorted from them (not recorded which). These receptors all come from an adult woman who had mild COVID-19 (a few samples of this study predate the infection). Cell type and time point are not known.

This chain joins TRBV7-9 and TRBJ2-1, with TRBD1 matching over 12 bases. V was clipped by 3 bases and J by 6 bases; unmatched bases: 3. Germline CDR1 reads SEHNR; CDR2 reads FQNEAQ (reference sequence). CDR3 length: 15 amino acids. CDR3 amino acids: CASSFRDRGLNEQFF. Here the CDR3 DNA reads TGTGCCAGCAGCTTCCGGGACAGGGGGCTCAATGAGCAGTTCTTC. Together with reference TRBV7-9 and TRBJ2-1, the CDR3 gives the full variable domain: DTGVSQNPRHKITKRGQNVTFRCDPISEHNRLYWYRQTLGQGPEFLTYFQNEAQLEKSRLLSDRFSAERPKGSFSTLEIQRTEQGDSAMYLCASSFRDRGLNEQFFGPGTRLTVL.

The rearrangement joins TRBV15 to TRBJ2-5; 7 bases fit TRBD2. Trimming took 3 bases from V and 2 from J; bases not matched to a gene: 3. The CDR3 is made up of 14 amino acids. CDR1 and CDR2 (germline): LNHNV, YYDKDF (reference sequence). The chain's CDR3 is CATSRLAGQETQYF. The DNA for the CDR3 is TGTGCCACCAGCAGGTTAGCGGGTCAAGAGACCCAGTACTTC.

This clonotype was picked up a small number of times. The genes are TRBV29-1 and TRBJ2-5; TRBD1 agrees at 7 bases. Per the germline V gene, CDR1 is SQVTM and CDR2 is ANQGSEA. The CDR3 extends over 12 amino acids. J lost 4 bases, V lost 7 bases, and 6 bases had no gene match. CDR3 region: CSGHRGGETQYF. The CDR3 DNA reads TGCAGCGGCCACAGGGGCGGAGAGACCCAGTACTTC.

This clonotype was observed a handful of times. The chain recombines TRBV9 with TRBJ2-5, with TRBD2 matching over 8 bases. The germline CDR1 and CDR2 sequences are SGDLS and YYNGEE. The CDR3 is 14 amino acids. V was clipped by 3 bases and J by 5 bases; unmatched bases: 6. The chain's CDR3 is CASSGGTSWETQYF. CDR3 bases: TGTGCCAGCAGCGGCGGGACTAGTTGGGAGACCCAGTACTTC. Full variable domain (rest looked up from reference TRBV9 and TRBJ2-5): DSGVTQTPKHLITATGQRVTLRCSPRSGDLSVYWYQQSLDQGLQFLIQYYNGEERAKGNILERFSAQQFPDLHSELNLSSLELGDSALYFCASSGGTSWETQYFGPGTRLLVL.

This clonotype has more than one count but fewer than ten. This chain uses TRBV12-3 or TRBV12-4 with TRBJ2-2; 8 nucleotides align to TRBD2. The ends lost 3 bases at V and 3 bases at J; junction bases unmatched: 9. The CDR3 consists of 17 residues. The CDR3 region has the DNA TGTGCCAGCAGTTTCCGAGGCCAGCGGGGGTACACCGGGGAGCTGTTTTTT. It codes for CASSFRGQRGYTGELFF.

The genes are TRBV5-1 and TRBJ2-7, with D perhaps given as TRBD1 or TRBD2 (6 bases each). Trimming removed 1 base from V and 4 bases from J, with 15 bases in between. Germline V gives CDR1 SGHRS, CDR2 YFSETQ. The CDR3 contains 15 residues. CDR3 sequence reads: CASSLTGASAYEQYF. In DNA, the CDR3 is TGCGCCAGCAGCTTGACGGGGGCCTCGGCTTACGAGCAGTACTTC.

The rearrangement joins TRBV18 to TRBJ2-7, with D tentatively TRBD1 (6 bases). CDR1 is KGHSH, CDR2 LQKENI, per germline. V shed 2 bases and J shed 0 bases, with 11 bases lying between them. The CDR3 has 15 amino acids. CDR3 coding DNA: TGTGCCAGCTCACCAGCAGGGGTGGGCTCCTACGAGCAGTACTTC. Its translation is CASSPAGVGSYEQYF.

This chain uses TRBV12-3 or TRBV12-4 with TRBJ1-1; TRBD1 matches 7 bases. The J segment lost 4 bases and the V segment lost 7 bases, leaving 6 bases of the junction unmatched. This CDR3 has 13 amino acids. The CDR3 coding sequence is TGTGCCAGCAACCTCGGGACAGCCACTGAAGCTTTCTTT. It translates to CASNLGTATEAFF.

V gene TRBV11-2 combines with J gene TRBJ2-2; 8 bases are a match to TRBD1. Germline V gives CDR1 SGHAT, CDR2 FQNNGV. The CDR3 has 14 residues. J gave up 1 base and V 7 bases, and 2 bases lay outside the gene matches. The CDR3 sequence is CASTGQGNTGELFF. For the CDR3, the DNA is TGTGCCAGCACAGGACAGGGGAACACCGGGGAGCTGTTTTTT.

The V gene is TRBV6-6, the J gene TRBJ2-7; 8 bases are shared with TRBD1. This CDR3 spans 13 amino acids. Per germline, CDR1 MNHNY and CDR2 SVGAGI (reference sequence). The junction had 8 bases not matched to a gene; V was cut back by 9 bases and J by 4 bases. CDR3 sequence: CASAGTGLYEQYF. In nucleotides, the CDR3 is TGTGCCAGTGCCGGGACAGGCTTATACGAGCAGTACTTC.

This chain links TRBV18 with TRBJ2-1; 10 positions agree with TRBD2. With 6 bases clipped from V and 8 bases from J, the junction kept 10 bases outside the gene matches. There are 15 residues in the CDR3. The germline V gene encodes CDR1 KGHSH and CDR2 LQKENI. This chain's CDR3 is CASSLAGDIWDEQFF. The CDR3 region has the DNA TGTGCCAGCTCTCTAGCGGGGGATATTTGGGATGAGCAGTTCTTC.

There are a few counts of this clonotype. The chain uses TRBV7-6 and TRBJ2-5; no clear D. V was trimmed by 5 bases and J by 4 bases, leaving 14 bases between them. The length of the CDR3 is 14 residues. Germline V lookup: CDR1 SGHVS, CDR2 FNYEAQ. CDR3 loop: CASSPRSTAETQYF. CDR3 nucleotides: TGTGCCAGCAGCCCAAGGAGTACGGCAGAGACCCAGTACTTC.

V is TRBV12-3 or TRBV12-4 and J is TRBJ2-5; TRBD1 or TRBD2 may be the D gene (5 bases each). The V and J ends lost 8 bases and 1 base respectively, with 11 bases between them. CDR3 size: 13 residues. DNA of the CDR3: TGTGCCAGCGAGAGGGACGGCCAAGAGACCCAGTACTTC. This gives the protein CASERDGQETQYF.

At least ten counts were recorded for this clonotype. At one end the junction does not follow the germline gene, possibly because of a read error. V is TRBV7-9 and J is TRBJ2-1; the D gene is possibly TRBD2 (5 bases). The germline V gene encodes CDR1 SEHNR and CDR2 FQNEAQ (reference sequence). The CDR3 sequence is 12 residues long. CDR3 DNA: TGTGCCAGCAGCATAGCCCCGGGGGAGCAGTTCTTC. Translating gives CASSIAPGEQFF.

This clonotype came up a few times. The CDR3 spells CASSQEPGQGSPLHF. The DNA of the CDR3 is TGCGCCAGCAGCCAAGAGCCGGGGCAGGGTTCACCCCTCCACTTT. The chain joins TRBV4-1 to TRBJ1-6; TRBD1 is a possible D gene (5 bases). This CDR3 has 15 residues. V gave up 0 bases and J gave up 9 bases, with 12 bases separating them. The germline V gene has CDR1 MGHRA and CDR2 YSYEKL.

This clonotype has only one observation. J is TRBJ2-1 and V is TRBV24-1, with D possibly being TRBD2 (6 bases). Looked up from germline, CDR1 is KGHDR and CDR2 is SFDVKD. The CDR3 extends over 14 amino acids. V lost 7 bases to trimming and J lost 0 bases, with 9 bases between them. Here the CDR3 reads CATSAGNSYNEQFF. The CDR3 DNA reads as TGTGCCACCAGCGCGGGGAACTCCTACAATGAGCAGTTCTTC.

The chain is built from TRBV19 and TRBJ2-7; D ambiguous. This CDR3 is built from 12 residues. With 10 bases removed from V and 2 bases from J, the gap between germline ends came to 12 bases. CDR1 and CDR2 from the germline V gene are LNHDA and SQIVND (reference sequence). The CDR3 DNA reads TGTGCCACCGAAACGCCTACCTACGAGCAGTACTTC. Encoded protein: CATETPTYEQYF. The entire variable domain, with the rest obtained from reference TRBV19 and TRBJ2-7, is as follows: DGGITQSPKYLFRKEGQNVTLSCEQNLNHDAMYWYRQDPGQGLRLIYYSQIVNDFQKGDIAEGYSVSREKKESFPLTVTSAQKNPTAFYLCATETPTYEQYFGPGTRLTVT.

The sample holds a few counts of this clonotype. The V call is TRBV3-1, the J call TRBJ2-5; no reliable D call. The CDR3 loop spans 14 amino acids. CDR1 is LGHDT, CDR2 YNNKEL, per germline (reference sequence). V lost 8 bases, J lost 2 bases, and 15 bases lay in between. The CDR3 nucleotides are TGTGCCAGCCGCTACCGGACGCATCAAGAGACCCAGTACTTC. It codes for CASRYRTHQETQYF.

In DNA form, the CDR3 reads TGTGCCTGGAGTGTAAGAACAGGCGGGTGGGACGAGCAGTACTTC. Protein sequence: CAWSVRTGGWDEQYF. This sequence joins TRBV30 and TRBJ2-7; D could derive from TRBD1 or TRBD2 (5 bases each). CDR1 and CDR2 (germline): GTSNPN, SVGIG (reference sequence). V shed 0 bases and J shed 5 bases, with 17 bases lying between them. The CDR3 is made up of 15 amino acids.

This clonotype has more than one count but fewer than ten. The gene calls are TRBV7-6 and TRBJ2-7; a possible D gene is TRBD2 (6 bases). The CDR3 is made up of 14 amino acids. CDR1 and CDR2 from the germline V gene are SGHVS and FNYEAQ. Trimming stripped 6 bases from V and 2 bases from J, with 14 bases between. The DNA for the CDR3 is TGTGCCAGCAGTTGGGAGGCAGGGACCTACGAGCAGTACTTC. Protein sequence: CASSWEAGTYEQYF.

This clonotype showed up just a few times. The chain uses TRBV20-1 and TRBJ2-3; D is perhaps TRBD1 (6 bases). Trimming stripped 6 bases from V and 5 bases from J, with 12 bases between. CDR1 is DFQATT and CDR2 is SNEGSKA in the germline V gene (reference sequence). The CDR3 loop spans 12 amino acids. CDR3 sequence: CSAPRGGDTQYF. Here the CDR3 DNA reads TGCAGTGCGCCCAGGGGTGGAGATACGCAGTATTTT.